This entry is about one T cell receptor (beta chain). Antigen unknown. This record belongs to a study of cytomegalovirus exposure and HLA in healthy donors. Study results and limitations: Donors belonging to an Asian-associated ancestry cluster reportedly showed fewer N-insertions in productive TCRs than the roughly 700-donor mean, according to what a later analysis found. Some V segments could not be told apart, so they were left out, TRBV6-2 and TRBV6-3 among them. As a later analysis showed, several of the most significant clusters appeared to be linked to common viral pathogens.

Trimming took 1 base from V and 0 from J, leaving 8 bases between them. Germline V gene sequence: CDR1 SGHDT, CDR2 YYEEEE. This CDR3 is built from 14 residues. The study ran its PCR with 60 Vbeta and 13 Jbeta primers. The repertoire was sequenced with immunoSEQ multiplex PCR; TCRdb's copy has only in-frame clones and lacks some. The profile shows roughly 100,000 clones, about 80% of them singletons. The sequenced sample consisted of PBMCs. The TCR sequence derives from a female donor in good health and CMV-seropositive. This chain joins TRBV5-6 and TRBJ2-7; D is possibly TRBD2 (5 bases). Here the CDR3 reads CASSLTGISYEQYF. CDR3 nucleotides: TGTGCCAGCAGCTTGACCGGGATCTCCTACGAGCAGTACTTC.